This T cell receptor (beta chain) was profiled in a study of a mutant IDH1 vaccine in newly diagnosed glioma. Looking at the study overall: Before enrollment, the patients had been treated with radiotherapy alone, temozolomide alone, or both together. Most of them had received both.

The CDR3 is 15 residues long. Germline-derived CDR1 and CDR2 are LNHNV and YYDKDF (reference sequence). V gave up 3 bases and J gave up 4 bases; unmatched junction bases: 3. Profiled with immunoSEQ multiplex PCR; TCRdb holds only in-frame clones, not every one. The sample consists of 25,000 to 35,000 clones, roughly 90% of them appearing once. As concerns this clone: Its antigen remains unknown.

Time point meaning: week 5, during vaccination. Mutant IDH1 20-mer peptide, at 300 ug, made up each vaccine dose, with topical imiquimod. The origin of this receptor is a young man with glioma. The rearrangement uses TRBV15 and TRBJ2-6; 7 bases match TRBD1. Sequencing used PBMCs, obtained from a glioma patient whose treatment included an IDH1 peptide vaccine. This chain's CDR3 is CATSRTGSGANVLTF. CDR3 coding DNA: TGTGCCACCAGCAGGACAGGGTCAGGGGCCAACGTCCTGACTTTC.